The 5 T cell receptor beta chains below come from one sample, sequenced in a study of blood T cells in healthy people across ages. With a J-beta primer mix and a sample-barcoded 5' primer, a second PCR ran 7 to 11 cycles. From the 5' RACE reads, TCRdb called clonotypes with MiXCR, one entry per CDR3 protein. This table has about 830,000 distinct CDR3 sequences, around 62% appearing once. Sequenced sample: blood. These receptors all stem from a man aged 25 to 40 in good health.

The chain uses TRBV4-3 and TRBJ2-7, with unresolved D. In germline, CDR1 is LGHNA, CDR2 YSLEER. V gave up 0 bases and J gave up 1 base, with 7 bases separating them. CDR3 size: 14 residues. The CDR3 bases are TGCGCCAGCAGCCAAGACACAATGTCCTACGAGCAGTACTTC. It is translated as CASSQDTMSYEQYF.

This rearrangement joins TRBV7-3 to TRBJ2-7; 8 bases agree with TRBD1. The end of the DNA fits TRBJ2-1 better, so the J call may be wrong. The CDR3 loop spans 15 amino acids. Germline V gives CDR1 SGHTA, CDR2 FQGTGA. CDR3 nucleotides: TGTGCCAGCTCACGATACAGGGGGTCCTACAATGAGCAGTTCTTC. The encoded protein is CASSRYRGSYNEQFF.

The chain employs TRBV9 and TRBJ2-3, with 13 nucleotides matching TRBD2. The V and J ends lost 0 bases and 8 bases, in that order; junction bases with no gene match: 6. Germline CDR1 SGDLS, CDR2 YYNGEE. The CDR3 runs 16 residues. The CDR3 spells CASSVDRGLAGSTQYF. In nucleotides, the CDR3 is TGTGCCAGCAGCGTAGACCGGGGACTAGCGGGAAGTACGCAGTATTTT. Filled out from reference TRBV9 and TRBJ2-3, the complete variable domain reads DSGVTQTPKHLITATGQRVTLRCSPRSGDLSVYWYQQSLDQGLQFLIQYYNGEERAKGNILERFSAQQFPDLHSELNLSSLELGDSALYFCASSVDRGLAGSTQYFGPGTRLTVL.

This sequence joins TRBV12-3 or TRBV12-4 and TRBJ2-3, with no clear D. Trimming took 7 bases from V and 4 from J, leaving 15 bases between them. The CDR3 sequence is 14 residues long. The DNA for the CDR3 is TGTGCCAGCAACCCAGGCACGGGTGCAGATACGCAGTATTTT. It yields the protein CASNPGTGADTQYF.

Written as DNA, the CDR3 is TGTGCCAGCAGCACCCAGGCCGGGGAGACCCAGTACTTC. It codes for CASSTQAGETQYF. The chain joins TRBV7-9 to TRBJ2-5; D unclear. Germline V lookup: CDR1 SEHNR, CDR2 FQNEAQ (reference sequence). V was pared by 5 bases and J by 5 bases, with 12 bases between. CDR3 length: 13 residues.